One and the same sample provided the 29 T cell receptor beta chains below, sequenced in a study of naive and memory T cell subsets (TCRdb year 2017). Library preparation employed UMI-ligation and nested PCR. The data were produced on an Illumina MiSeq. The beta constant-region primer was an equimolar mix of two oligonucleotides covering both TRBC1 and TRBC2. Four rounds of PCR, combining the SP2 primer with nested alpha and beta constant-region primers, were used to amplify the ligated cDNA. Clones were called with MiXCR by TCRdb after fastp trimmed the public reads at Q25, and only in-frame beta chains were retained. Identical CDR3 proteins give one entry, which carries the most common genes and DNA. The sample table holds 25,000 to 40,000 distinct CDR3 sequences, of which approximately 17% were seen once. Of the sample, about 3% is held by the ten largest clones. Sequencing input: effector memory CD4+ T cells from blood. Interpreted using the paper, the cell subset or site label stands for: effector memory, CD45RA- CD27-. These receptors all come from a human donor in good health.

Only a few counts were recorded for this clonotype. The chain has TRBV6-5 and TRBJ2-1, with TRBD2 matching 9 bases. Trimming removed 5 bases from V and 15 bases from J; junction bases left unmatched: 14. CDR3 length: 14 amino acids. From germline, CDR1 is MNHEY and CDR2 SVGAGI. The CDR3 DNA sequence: TGTGCCAGCAGTCCCCGCAATAGCGGGAGTATCCGGTTCTTC. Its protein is CASSPRNSGSIRFF.

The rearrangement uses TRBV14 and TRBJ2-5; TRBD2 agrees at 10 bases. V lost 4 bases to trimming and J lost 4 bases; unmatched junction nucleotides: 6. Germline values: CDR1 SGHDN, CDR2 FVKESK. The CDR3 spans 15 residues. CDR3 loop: CASSLSSGSIETQYF. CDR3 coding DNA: TGTGCCAGCAGCCTATCTAGCGGGAGTATAGAGACCCAGTACTTC.

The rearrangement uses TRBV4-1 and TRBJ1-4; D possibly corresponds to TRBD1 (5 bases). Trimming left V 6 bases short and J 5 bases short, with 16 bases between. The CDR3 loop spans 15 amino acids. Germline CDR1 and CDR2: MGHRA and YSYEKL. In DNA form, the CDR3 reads TGCGCCAGCAGAAATCAGGGACCGATAAATGAAAAACTGTTTTTT. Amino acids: CASRNQGPINEKLFF.

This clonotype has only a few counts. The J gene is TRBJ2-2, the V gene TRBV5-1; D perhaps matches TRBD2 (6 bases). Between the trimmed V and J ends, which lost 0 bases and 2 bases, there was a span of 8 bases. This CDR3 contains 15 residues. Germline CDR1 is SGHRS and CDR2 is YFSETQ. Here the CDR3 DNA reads TGCGCCAGCAGCTTGGGGAGGGTTAACACCGGGGAGCTGTTTTTT. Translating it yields CASSLGRVNTGELFF.

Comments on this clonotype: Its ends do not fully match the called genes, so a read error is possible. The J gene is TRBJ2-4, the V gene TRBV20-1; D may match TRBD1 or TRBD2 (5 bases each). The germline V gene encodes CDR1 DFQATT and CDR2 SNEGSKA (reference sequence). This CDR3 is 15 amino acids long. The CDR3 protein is CSAGPLTTAKNIRYF. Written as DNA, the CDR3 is TGCAGTGCGGGACCACTGACAACAGCCAAAAACATTCGGTACTTC.

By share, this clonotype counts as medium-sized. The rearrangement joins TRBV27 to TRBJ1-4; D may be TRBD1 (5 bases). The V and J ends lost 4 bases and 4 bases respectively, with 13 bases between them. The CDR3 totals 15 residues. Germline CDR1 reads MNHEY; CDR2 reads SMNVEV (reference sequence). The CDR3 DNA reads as TGTGCCAGCAGTTCTCAATGGGGCGGTAATGAAAAACTGTTTTTT. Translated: CASSSQWGGNEKLFF.

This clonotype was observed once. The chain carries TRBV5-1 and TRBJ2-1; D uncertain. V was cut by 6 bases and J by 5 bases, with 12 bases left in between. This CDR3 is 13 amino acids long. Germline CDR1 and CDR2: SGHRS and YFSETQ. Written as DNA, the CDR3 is TGCGCCAGCACCCTCTTTTCTCACAATGAGCAGTTCTTC. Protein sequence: CASTLFSHNEQFF.

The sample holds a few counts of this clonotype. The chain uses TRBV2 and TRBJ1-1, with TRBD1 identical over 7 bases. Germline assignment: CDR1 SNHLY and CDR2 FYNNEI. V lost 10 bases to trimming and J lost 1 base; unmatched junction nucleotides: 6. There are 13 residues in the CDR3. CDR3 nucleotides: TGTGCCACACACAGGGGTAAGAACACTGAAGCTTTCTTT. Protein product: CATHRGKNTEAFF.

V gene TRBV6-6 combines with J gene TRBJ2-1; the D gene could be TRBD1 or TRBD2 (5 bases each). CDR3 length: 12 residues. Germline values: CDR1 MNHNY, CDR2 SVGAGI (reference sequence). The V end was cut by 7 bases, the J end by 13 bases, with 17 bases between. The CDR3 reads CASTSNRDGQFF. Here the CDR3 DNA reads TGTGCCAGCACCTCGAACCGGGACGGACAGTTCTTC.

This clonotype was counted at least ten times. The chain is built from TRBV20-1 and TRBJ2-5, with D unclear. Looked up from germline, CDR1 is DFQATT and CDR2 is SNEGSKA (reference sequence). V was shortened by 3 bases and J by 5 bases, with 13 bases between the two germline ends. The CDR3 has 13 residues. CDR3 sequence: CSASPEVGETQYF. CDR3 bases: TGCAGTGCTAGCCCAGAGGTGGGGGAGACCCAGTACTTC.

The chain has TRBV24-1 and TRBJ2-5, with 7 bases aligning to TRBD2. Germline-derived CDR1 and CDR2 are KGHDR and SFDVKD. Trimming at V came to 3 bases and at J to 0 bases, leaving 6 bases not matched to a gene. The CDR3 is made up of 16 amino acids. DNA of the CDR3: TGTGCCACCAGTGATCGAGGACTAGTTGACCAAGAGACCCAGTACTTC. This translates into CATSDRGLVDQETQYF.

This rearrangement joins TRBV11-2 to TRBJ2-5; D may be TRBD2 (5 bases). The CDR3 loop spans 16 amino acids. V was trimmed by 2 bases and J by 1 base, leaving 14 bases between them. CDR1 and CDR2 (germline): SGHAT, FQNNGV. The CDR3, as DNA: TGTGCCAGCAGCTTATTTGCACAGCGGTCCCAAGAGACCCAGTACTTC. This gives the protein CASSLFAQRSQETQYF.

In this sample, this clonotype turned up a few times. CDR3 residues: CAISDPQGSTGELFF. CDR3 coding DNA: TGTGCCATCAGTGATCCACAGGGGTCCACCGGGGAGCTGTTTTTT. The J gene is TRBJ2-2, the V gene TRBV10-3, with TRBD1 matching over 7 bases. V shed 3 bases, J shed 4 bases, and the junction held 5 bases outside the gene matches. The CDR3 runs 15 residues. Looked up from germline, CDR1 is ENHRY and CDR2 is SYGVKD.

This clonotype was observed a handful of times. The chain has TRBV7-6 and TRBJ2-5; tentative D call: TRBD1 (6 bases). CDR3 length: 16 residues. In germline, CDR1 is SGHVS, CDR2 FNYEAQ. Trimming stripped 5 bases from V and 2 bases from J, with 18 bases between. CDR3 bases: TGTGCCAGCAGCCGCCAACAGGGCATCTTTCAAGAGACCCAGTACTTC. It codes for CASSRQQGIFQETQYF. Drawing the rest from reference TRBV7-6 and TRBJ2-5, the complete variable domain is GAGVSQSPRYKVTKRGQDVALRCDPISGHVSLYWYRQALGQGPEFLTYFNYEAQQDKSGLPNDRFSAERPEGSISTLTIQRTEQRDSAMYRCASSRQQGIFQETQYFGPGTRLLVL.

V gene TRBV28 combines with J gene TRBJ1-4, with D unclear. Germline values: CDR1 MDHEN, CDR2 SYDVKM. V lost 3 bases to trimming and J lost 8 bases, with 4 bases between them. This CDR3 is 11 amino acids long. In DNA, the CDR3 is TGTGCCAGCAGTTTTGAGGAAAAACTGTTTTTT. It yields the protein CASSFEEKLFF.

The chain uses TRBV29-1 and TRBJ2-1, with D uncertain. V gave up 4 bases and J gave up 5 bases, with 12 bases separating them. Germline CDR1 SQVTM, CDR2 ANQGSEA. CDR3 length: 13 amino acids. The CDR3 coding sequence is TGCAGCGTTGGGATAGCCCTAGACAATGAGCAGTTCTTC. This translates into CSVGIALDNEQFF.

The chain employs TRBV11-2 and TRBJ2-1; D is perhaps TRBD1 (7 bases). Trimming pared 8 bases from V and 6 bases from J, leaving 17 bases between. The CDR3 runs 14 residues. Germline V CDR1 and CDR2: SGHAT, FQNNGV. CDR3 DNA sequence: TGTGCCAGCGGAATCTACAGGGGAGGCAATGAGCAGTTCTTC. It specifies CASGIYRGGNEQFF. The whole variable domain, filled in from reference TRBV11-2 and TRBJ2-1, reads EAGVAQSPRYKIIEKRQSVAFWCNPISGHATLYWYQQILGQGPKLLIQFQNNGVVDDSQLPKDRFSAERLKGVDSTLKIQPAKLEDSAVYLCASGIYRGGNEQFFGPGTRLTVL.

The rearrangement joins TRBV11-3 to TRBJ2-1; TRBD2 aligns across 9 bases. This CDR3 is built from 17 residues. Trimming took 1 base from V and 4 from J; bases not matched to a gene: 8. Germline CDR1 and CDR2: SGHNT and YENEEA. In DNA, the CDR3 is TGTGCCAGCAGCTTAGGGGTAGCGGGAGAAACTTACAATGAGCAGTTCTTC. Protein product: CASSLGVAGETYNEQFF. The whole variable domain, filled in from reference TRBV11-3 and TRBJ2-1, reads EAGVVQSPRYKIIEKKQPVAFWCNPISGHNTLYWYLQNLGQGPELLIRYENEEAVDDSQLPKDRFSAERLKGVDSTLKIQPAELGDSAVYLCASSLGVAGETYNEQFFGPGTRLTVL.

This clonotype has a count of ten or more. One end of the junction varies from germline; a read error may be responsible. CDR3 region: CASSLSGEPILF. The CDR3 region has the DNA TGTGCCAGCAGCTTATCGGGAGAGCCAATCCTTTTC. The chain couples TRBV7-2 to TRBJ2-7; TRBD2 is a possible D gene (6 bases). Germline CDR1 is SGHTA and CDR2 is FQGNSA. The CDR3 is 12 residues long.

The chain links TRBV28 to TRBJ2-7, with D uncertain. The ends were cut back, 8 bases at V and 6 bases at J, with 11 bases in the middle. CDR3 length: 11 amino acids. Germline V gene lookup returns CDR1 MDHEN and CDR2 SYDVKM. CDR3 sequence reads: CASDRGSEQYF. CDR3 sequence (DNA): TGTGCCAGCGACCGCGGCAGCGAGCAGTACTTC.

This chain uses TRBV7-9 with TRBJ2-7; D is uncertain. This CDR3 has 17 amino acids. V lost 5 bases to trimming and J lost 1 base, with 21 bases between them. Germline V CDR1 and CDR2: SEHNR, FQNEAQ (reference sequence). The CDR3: CASSPPPRMPGSYEQYF. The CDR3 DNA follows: TGTGCCAGCAGCCCACCCCCACGCATGCCTGGGTCCTACGAGCAGTACTTC.

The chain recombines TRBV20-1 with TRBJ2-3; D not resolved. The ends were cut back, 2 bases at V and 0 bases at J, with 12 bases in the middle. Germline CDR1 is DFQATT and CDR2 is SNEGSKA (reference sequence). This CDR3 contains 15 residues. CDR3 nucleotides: TGCAGTGCTAGAAGACTCTCAACTAGCACAGATACGCAGTATTTT. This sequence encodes CSARRLSTSTDTQYF.

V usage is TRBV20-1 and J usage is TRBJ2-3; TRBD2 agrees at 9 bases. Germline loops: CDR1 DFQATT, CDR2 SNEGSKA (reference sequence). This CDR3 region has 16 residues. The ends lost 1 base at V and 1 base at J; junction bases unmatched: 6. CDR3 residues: CSARAGLARGTDTQYF. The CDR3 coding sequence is TGCAGTGCTAGAGCTGGACTAGCGAGGGGCACAGATACGCAGTATTTT.

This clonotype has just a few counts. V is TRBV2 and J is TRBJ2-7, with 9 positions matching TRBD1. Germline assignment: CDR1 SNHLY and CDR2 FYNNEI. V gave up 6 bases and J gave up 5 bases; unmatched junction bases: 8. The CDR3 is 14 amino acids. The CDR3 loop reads CASSSGTGSHEQYF. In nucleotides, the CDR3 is TGTGCCAGCAGCTCCGGGACAGGGAGCCACGAGCAGTACTTC.

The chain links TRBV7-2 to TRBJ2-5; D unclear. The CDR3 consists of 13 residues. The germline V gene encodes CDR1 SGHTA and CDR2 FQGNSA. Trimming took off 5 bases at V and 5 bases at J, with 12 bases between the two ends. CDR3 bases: TGTGCCAGCAGCCCAGAGCCGGTGGAGACCCAGTACTTC. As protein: CASSPEPVETQYF.

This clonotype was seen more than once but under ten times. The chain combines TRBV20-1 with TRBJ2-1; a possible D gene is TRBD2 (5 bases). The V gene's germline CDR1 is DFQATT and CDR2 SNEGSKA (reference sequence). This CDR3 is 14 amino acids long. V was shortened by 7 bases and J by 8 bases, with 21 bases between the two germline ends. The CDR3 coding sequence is TGCAGTGTAGAGAACCCGACGGGGTGGCATGAGCAGTTCTTC. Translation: CSVENPTGWHEQFF.

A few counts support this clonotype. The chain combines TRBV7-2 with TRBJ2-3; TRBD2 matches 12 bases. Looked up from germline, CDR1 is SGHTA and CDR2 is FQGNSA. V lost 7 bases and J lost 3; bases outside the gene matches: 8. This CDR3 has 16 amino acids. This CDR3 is CASMRLAGGWTDTQYF. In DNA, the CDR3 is TGTGCCAGCATGAGGCTAGCGGGAGGGTGGACAGATACGCAGTATTTT.

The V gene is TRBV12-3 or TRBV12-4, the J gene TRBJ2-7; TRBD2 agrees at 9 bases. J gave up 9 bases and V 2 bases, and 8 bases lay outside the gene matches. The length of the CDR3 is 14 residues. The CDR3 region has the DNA TGTGCCAGCAGTTTAAGACTAGCGGAGGCTTTGCAGTACTTC. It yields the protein CASSLRLAEALQYF.

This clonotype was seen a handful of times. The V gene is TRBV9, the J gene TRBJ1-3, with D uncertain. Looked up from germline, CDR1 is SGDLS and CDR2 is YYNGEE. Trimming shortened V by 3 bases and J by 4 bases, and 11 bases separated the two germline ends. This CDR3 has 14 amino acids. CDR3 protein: CASSAHSVGNTIYF. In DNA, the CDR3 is TGTGCCAGCAGCGCCCACAGTGTCGGAAACACCATATATTTT.